This record looks at one T cell receptor (beta chain) sequence and its context. The data were produced by immunoSEQ multiplex PCR, yet TCRdb's version contains in-frame clones alone and is incomplete. The table lists 170,000 or so clones, about 92% of them singletons. V shed 2 bases and J shed 5 bases, with 4 bases lying between them. The CDR3 has 11 residues. CDR1 is LNHDA, CDR2 SQIVND, per germline (reference sequence). The data were obtained in a study of T cell responses to AZD1222 COVID-19 vaccine. The sequencing here drew on peripheral blood, taken on day 0 of AZD1222 vaccination. This TCR came from an adult in good health. The rearrangement links TRBV19 to TRBJ2-7; D gene uncertain. CDR3 amino acids: CASSINNEQYF. CDR3 sequence (DNA): TGTGCCAGTAGTATAAACAACGAGCAGTACTTC.